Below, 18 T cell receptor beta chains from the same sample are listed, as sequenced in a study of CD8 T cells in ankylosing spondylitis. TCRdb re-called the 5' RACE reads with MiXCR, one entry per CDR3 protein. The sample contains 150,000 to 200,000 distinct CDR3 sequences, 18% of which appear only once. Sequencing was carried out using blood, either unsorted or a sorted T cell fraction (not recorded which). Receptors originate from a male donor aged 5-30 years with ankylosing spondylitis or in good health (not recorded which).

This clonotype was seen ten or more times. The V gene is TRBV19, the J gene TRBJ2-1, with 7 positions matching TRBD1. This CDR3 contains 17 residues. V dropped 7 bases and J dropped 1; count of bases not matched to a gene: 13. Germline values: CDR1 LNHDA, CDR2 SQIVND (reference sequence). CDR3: CASNLSPGTVSYNEQFF. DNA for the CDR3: TGTGCCAGTAACCTTAGTCCCGGGACAGTTTCCTACAATGAGCAGTTCTTC.

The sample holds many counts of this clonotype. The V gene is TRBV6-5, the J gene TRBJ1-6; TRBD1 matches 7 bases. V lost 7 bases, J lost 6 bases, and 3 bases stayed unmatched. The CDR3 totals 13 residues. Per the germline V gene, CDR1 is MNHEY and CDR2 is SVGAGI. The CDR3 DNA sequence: TGTGCCAGCAAGGGGACAGCTAATTCACCCCTCCACTTT. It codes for CASKGTANSPLHF.

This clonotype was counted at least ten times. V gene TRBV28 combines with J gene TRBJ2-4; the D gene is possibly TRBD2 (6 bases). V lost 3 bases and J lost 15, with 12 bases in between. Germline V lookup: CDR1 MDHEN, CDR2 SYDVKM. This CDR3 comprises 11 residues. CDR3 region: CASSLVGRRYF. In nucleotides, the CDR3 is TGTGCCAGCAGTTTGGTGGGGAGGCGGTACTTC.

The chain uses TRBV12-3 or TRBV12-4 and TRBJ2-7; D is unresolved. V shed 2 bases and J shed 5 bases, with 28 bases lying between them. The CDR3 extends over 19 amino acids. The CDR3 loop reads CASSLSSLPFQALSHEQYF. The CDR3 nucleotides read TGTGCCAGCAGTTTATCCTCTCTACCATTTCAAGCCTTGAGCCACGAGCAGTACTTC.

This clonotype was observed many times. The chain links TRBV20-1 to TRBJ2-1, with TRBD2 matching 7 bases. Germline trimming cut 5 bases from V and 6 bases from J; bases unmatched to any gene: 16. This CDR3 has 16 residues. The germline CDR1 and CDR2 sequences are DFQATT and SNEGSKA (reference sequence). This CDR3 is CSARDYLAGAINEQFF. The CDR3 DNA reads TGCAGTGCTCGTGACTATCTGGCGGGAGCAATCAATGAGCAGTTCTTC.

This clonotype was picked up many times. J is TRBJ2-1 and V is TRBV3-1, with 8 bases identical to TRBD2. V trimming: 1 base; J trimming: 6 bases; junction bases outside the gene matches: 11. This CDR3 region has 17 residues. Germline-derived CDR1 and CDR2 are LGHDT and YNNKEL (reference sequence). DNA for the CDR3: TGTGCCAGCAGCCAAGTGATGTCGAAGCGGGAGCCCAATGAGCAGTTCTTC. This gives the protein CASSQVMSKREPNEQFF.

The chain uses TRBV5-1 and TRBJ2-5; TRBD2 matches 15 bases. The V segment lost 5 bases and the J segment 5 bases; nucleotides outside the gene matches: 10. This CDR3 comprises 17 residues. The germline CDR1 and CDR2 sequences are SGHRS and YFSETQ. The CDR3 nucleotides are TGCGCCAGCAGGGGACTAGCGGGAGGCCCAGGAGGGGAGACCCAGTACTTC. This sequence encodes CASRGLAGGPGGETQYF.

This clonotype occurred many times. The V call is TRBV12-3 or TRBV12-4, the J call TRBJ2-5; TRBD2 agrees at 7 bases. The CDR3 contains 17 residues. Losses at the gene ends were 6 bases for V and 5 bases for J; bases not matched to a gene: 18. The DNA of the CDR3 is TGTGCCAGCAGCCGAGGGGCGGGAGAGACGTGGAGGGAGACCCAGTACTTC. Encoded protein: CASSRGAGETWRETQYF.

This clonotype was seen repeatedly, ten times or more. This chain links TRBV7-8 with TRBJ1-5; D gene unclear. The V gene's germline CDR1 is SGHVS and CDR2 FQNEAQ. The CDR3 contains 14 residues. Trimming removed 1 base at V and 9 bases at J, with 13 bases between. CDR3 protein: CASSLGLGSWPQHF. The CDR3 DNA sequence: TGTGCCAGCAGCTTAGGATTGGGAAGTTGGCCCCAGCATTTT.

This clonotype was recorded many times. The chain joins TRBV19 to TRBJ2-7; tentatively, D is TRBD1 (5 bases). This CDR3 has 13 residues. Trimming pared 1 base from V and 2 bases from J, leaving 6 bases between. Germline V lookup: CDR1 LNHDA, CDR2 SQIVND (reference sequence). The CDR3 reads CASSIGQPYEQYF. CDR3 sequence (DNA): TGTGCCAGTAGTATAGGACAGCCCTACGAGCAGTACTTC.

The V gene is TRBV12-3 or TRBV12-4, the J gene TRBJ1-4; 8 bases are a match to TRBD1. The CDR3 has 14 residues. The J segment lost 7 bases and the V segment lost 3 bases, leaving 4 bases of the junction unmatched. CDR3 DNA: TGTGCCAGCAGTTTTGGGACAGGAGTTGAAAAACTGTTTTTT. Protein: CASSFGTGVEKLFF.

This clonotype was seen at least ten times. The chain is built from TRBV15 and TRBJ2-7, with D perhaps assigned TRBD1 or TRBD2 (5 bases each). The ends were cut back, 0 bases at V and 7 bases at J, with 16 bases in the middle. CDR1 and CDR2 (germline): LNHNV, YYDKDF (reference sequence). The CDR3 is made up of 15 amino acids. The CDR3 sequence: CATSRDWGGRLEQYV. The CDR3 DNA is TGTGCCACCAGCAGAGATTGGGGCGGGCGGCTTGAGCAGTACGTC.

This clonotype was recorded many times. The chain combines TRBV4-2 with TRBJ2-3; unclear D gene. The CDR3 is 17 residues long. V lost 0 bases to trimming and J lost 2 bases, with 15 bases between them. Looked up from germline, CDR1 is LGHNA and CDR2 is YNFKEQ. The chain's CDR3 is CASSQDLPLRITDTQYF. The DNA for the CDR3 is TGTGCCAGCAGCCAAGATTTACCGCTCCGAATCACAGATACGCAGTATTTT.

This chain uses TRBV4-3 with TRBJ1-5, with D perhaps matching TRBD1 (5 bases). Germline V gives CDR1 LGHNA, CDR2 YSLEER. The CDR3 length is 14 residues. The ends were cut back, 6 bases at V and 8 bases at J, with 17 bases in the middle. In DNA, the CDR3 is TGCGCCAGCAGGGCGGGGGTCAATGAGGAGCCCCAGCATTTT. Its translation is CASRAGVNEEPQHF.

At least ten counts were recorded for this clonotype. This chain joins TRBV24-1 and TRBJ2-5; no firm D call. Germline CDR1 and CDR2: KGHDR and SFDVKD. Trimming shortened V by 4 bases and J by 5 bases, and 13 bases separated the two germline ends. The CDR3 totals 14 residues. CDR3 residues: CATSDPMGSETQYF. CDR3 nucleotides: TGTGCCACCAGTGACCCGATGGGTTCCGAGACCCAGTACTTC.

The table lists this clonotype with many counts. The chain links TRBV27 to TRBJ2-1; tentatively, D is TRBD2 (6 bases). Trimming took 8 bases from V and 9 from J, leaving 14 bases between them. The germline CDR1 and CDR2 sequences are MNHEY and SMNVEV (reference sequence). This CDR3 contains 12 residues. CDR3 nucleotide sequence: TGTGCCAGCTCCGGGAGTAACGGTGAGCAGTTCTTC. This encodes CASSGSNGEQFF.

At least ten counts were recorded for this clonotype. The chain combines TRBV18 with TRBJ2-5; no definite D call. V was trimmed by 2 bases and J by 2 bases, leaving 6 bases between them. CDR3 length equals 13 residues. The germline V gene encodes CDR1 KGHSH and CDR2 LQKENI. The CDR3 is CASSPARQETQYF. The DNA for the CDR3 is TGTGCCAGCTCACCAGCCAGGCAAGAGACCCAGTACTTC.

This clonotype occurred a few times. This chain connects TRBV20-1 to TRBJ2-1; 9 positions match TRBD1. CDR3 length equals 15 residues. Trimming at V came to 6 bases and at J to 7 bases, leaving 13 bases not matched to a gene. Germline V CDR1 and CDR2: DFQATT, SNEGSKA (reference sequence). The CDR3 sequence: CSATRGDRVRNEQFF. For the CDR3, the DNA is TGCAGTGCCACCCGGGGGGACAGGGTGCGAAATGAGCAGTTCTTC.